The clone carrying this T cell receptor (beta chain) occurred many times. Its target is not known. The V end was cut by 2 bases, the J end by 2 bases, with 6 bases between. The CDR3 length is 13 residues. Germline V gene data show CDR1 as MNHEY and CDR2 as SVGEGT. The data stem from a study of regulatory T cells in long-lasting Graves disease. Study results and limitations: Those with persistent disease had in common more public clonotypes (about 3,000) than new patients (about 970).

TCR beta libraries were built with iRepertoire HTBI primers and Arm-PCR of CDR3 regions. Study processing details: Spanning all samples, the identified segments comprised 60 to 70 TRBV and around 13 TRBJ. TCRdb re-derived calls from the multiplex PCR reads in MiXCR, one entry per CDR3 protein. TCRdb, not the authors, supplied the V and J calls. Here the sample spans about 420,000 distinct CDR3 sequences, around 17% being singletons. The time point denotes: newly diagnosed GD, antithyroid drugs for less than 3 months. From PBMCs, RNA was extracted and then used to make the TCR library. The same specimen was also included in a second study, on T cells in Graves' hyperthyroidism and ophthalmopathy. That study adds: Median prediction lead before ophthalmopathy onset was 6.5 months with the model.

The sequences come from peripheral blood mononuclear cells (PBMCs), collected at new diagnosis, from a patient treated with antithyroid drugs. The chain uses TRBV6-2 or TRBV6-3 and TRBJ1-1; D gene uncertain. This TCR derives from a woman between 18 and 30 years old with Graves disease. The CDR3 bases are TGTGCCAGCAGTTACATTACAAACACTGAAGCTTTCTTT. Protein product: CASSYITNTEAFF.